This T cell receptor (beta chain) was recovered during a study of T cell changes during pregnancy in multiple sclerosis. CDR1 and CDR2 from the germline V gene are SNHLY and FYNNEI. V was trimmed by 6 bases and J by 10 bases, leaving 13 bases between them. CDR3 length equals 12 residues. Sequencing was performed with immunoSEQ multiplex PCR; in TCRdb, only in-frame clones are kept and a portion is missing. The sample shows 85,000 to 110,000 clones, roughly 92% of them seen only once. The clonotype was recovered from a female donor with multiple sclerosis, enrolled in a pregnancy study. Sequenced here: peripheral blood, sampled after pregnancy. The chain carries TRBV2 and TRBJ2-1, with a tentative D call TRBD2 (6 bases). CDR3 sequence reads: CASRGRKTEQFF. In nucleotides, the CDR3 is TGTGCCAGCAGGGGGAGGAAGACAGAGCAGTTCTTC.